The present T cell receptor (beta chain) was sequenced within a study of T cells in localized non-small cell lung cancer. Deletions cut 2 bases from V and 2 bases from J, with 9 bases between. This CDR3 comprises 14 residues. Germline-derived CDR1 and CDR2 are MNHGY and SAAAGT. Using immunoSEQ multiplex PCR, the repertoire was profiled, and TCRdb retains in-frame clones only, with some absent. This sample has about 540 clones, with 36% found just once. The chain has TRBV6-8 and TRBJ1-2; D is possibly TRBD1 (5 bases). This receptor was taken from a man between 40 and 69 years old with stage III lung adenocarcinoma. The sequencing used lung tumor tissue, collected before any cancer treatment. The CDR3 is CASSYMTANYGYTF. DNA for the CDR3: TGTGCCAGCAGTTACATGACAGCAAACTATGGCTACACCTTC.